These 21 T cell receptor beta chains came from one sample sequenced in a study of T cells in Graves' hyperthyroidism and ophthalmopathy. From RNA transcripts, TCR beta CDR3 regions were amplified. In the first-round RT-PCR of the TCR CDR3, the HTBI primer set was used. TCRdb independently ran MiXCR on the multiplex PCR reads; one entry per CDR3 protein. Among 350,000 to 400,000 distinct CDR3 sequences, approximately 15% were seen once, and the ten largest hold about 33%. The specimen was blood. Receptors were obtained from a woman aged 25-40 years with Graves' hyperthyroidism.

Only a few counts were recorded for this clonotype. This chain connects TRBV9 to TRBJ1-1, with 7 bases identical to TRBD1. Germline loops: CDR1 SGDLS, CDR2 YYNGEE. J gave up 9 bases and V 4 bases, and 6 bases lay outside the gene matches. The CDR3 contains 12 residues. CDR3 in DNA: TGTGCCAGCAGCTTAGGGGGACAGAAAGCTTTCTTT. Its protein is CASSLGGQKAFF. The full variable domain, completed using reference TRBV9 and TRBJ1-1, is DSGVTQTPKHLITATGQRVTLRCSPRSGDLSVYWYQQSLDQGLQFLIQYYNGEERAKGNILERFSAQQFPDLHSELNLSSLELGDSALYFCASSLGGQKAFFGQGTRLTVV.

The chain combines TRBV3-1 with TRBJ1-4, with D perhaps matching TRBD1 (6 bases). This CDR3 is 15 amino acids long. CDR1 is LGHDT, CDR2 YNNKEL, per germline (reference sequence). Deletions cut 2 bases from V and 8 bases from J, with 15 bases between. The CDR3 sequence is CASSQRRGRGEKLFF. CDR3 in DNA: TGTGCCAGCAGCCAACGAAGGGGGAGGGGAGAAAAACTGTTTTTT.

At least ten counts were recorded for this clonotype. Sequence at one end of the junction differs from germline and may be a read error. J is TRBJ2-7 and V is TRBV12-3 or TRBV12-4, with 7 nucleotides matching TRBD1. The CDR3 contains 15 residues. CDR3 coding DNA: TGTGCCAGCAGCTTAGTACAGGGGAATACCCACGAGCAGTACTTC. Protein: CASSLVQGNTHEQYF.

In this sample, this clonotype turned up a few times. The rearrangement links TRBV18 to TRBJ2-2, with 7 bases matching TRBD2. Germline V gene lookup returns CDR1 KGHSH and CDR2 LQKENI. CDR3 length: 16 amino acids. V shed 5 bases and J 0 bases; nucleotides not matched to a gene: 6. The CDR3 loop reads CASSTLAPANTGELFF. Here the CDR3 DNA reads TGTGCCAGCTCAACACTAGCGCCCGCGAACACCGGGGAGCTGTTTTTT.

The CDR3 spells CAVRTGLNTEAFF. The CDR3 DNA reads TGTGCCGTACGGACGGGACTAAACACTGAAGCTTTCTTT. This rearrangement joins TRBV10-3 to TRBJ1-1, with D possibly TRBD1 on 5 matching bases. The germline V and J ends were trimmed by 11 bases and 2 bases, with 15 bases remaining between them. The CDR3 extends over 13 amino acids. From germline, CDR1 is ENHRY and CDR2 SYGVKD.

The chain is built from TRBV7-2 and TRBJ1-2, with 8 bases fitting TRBD1. The CDR3 is made up of 14 amino acids. The junction had 5 bases not matched to a gene; V was cut back by 5 bases and J by 3 bases. Per the germline V gene, CDR1 is SGHTA and CDR2 is FQGNSA. The CDR3 DNA reads TGTGCCAGCAGCCGGGACAGGCTCGACTATGGCTACACCTTC. This gives the protein CASSRDRLDYGYTF. The full variable domain, with the rest looked up from reference TRBV7-2 and TRBJ1-2, is GAGVSQSPSNKVTEKGKDVELRCDPISGHTALYWYRQSLGQGLEFLIYFQGNSAPDKSGLPSDRFSAERTGGSVSTLTIQRTQQEDSAVYLCASSRDRLDYGYTFGSGTRLTVV.

The sample holds many counts of this clonotype. The chain is built from TRBV30 and TRBJ2-1; 7 bases fit TRBD2. CDR1 is GTSNPN, CDR2 SVGIG, per germline (reference sequence). This CDR3 has 14 residues. The J segment lost 0 bases and the V segment lost 4 bases, leaving 3 bases of the junction unmatched. CDR3 nucleotide sequence: TGTGCCTGGACTCGGACTAGCTCCTACAATGAGCAGTTCTTC. The encoded protein is CAWTRTSSYNEQFF.

This clonotype came up a few times. The junction shows a germline mismatch at one end, possibly a read error. The chain combines TRBV12-3 or TRBV12-4 with TRBJ2-2; 10 nucleotides line up with TRBD2. The CDR3 extends over 15 amino acids. The CDR3 DNA follows: TGTGCCGGCAGTCATACTAGCGGGATATTCGGGGAGCTGTTTTTT. It is translated as CAGSHTSGIFGELFF.

The gene calls are TRBV4-2 and TRBJ2-5; possibly TRBD1 for D (5 bases). Germline V lookup: CDR1 LGHNA, CDR2 YNFKEQ. Trimming removed 1 base at V and 2 bases at J, with 14 bases between. The CDR3 consists of 16 residues. DNA of the CDR3: TGTGCCAGCAGCCAAGGATGGCAGGGAATACAAGAGACCCAGTACTTC. Its protein product is CASSQGWQGIQETQYF.

This clonotype occurred many times. The CDR3 DNA is TGCAGTGCTAGAGCTATAATGAGCTCCTACAATGAGCAGTTCTTC. It codes for CSARAIMSSYNEQFF. V usage is TRBV20-1 and J usage is TRBJ2-1, with D unresolved. Germline loops: CDR1 DFQATT, CDR2 SNEGSKA (reference sequence). V was cut by 1 base and J by 0 bases, with 10 bases left in between. The CDR3 covers 15 residues.

This clonotype was found many times. V gene TRBV30 combines with J gene TRBJ2-1, with 8 bases lining up with TRBD1. This CDR3 is built from 15 residues. CDR1 and CDR2 (germline): GTSNPN, SVGIG (reference sequence). J gave up 8 bases and V 2 bases, and 11 bases lay outside the gene matches. In nucleotides, the CDR3 is TGTGCCTGGAGTCTCCCTGGCTCAGGGGGCGATGAGCAGTTCTTC. Translated, it gives CAWSLPGSGGDEQFF.

This chain uses TRBV6-1 with TRBJ2-3; no clear D gene. Deletions cut 4 bases from V and 3 bases from J, with 11 bases between. This CDR3 is 14 amino acids long. Germline CDR1 and CDR2: MNHNS and SASEGT. The CDR3 nucleotides read TGTGCCAGCAGTGCCTCATCCAAGACAGATACGCAGTATTTT. Its protein is CASSASSKTDTQYF.

The chain employs TRBV7-9 and TRBJ1-6; D is unclear. The germline V gene has CDR1 SEHNR and CDR2 FQNEAQ (reference sequence). The V and J ends lost 5 bases and 10 bases respectively, with 9 bases between them. The CDR3 spans 12 residues. CDR3 in DNA: TGTGCCAGCAGCCCCGACGAGTCACCCCTCCACTTT. This encodes CASSPDESPLHF.

This clonotype was seen at least ten times. The chain couples TRBV20-1 to TRBJ2-7, with TRBD2 identical over 12 bases. Trimming at V came to 6 bases and at J to 1 base, leaving 4 bases not matched to a gene. The V gene's germline CDR1 is DFQATT and CDR2 SNEGSKA (reference sequence). The CDR3 sequence is 14 residues long. CDR3 protein: CSARTSGVSYEQYF. In DNA, the CDR3 is TGCAGTGCGCGGACTAGCGGGGTATCCTACGAGCAGTACTTC.

This clonotype was seen a few times. The chain recombines TRBV6-4 with TRBJ2-3; 7 bases are shared with TRBD2. The germline V gene has CDR1 MRHNA and CDR2 SNTAGT. CDR3 size: 13 residues. Losses at the gene ends were 4 bases for V and 5 bases for J; bases not matched to a gene: 3. This CDR3 reads CASSGTSRDTQYF. The DNA for the CDR3 is TGTGCCAGCAGTGGGACTAGTAGAGATACGCAGTATTTT.

This clonotype has only a few counts. The chain uses TRBV19 and TRBJ1-1; possibly TRBD1 for D (6 bases). The CDR3 covers 15 residues. CDR1 is LNHDA and CDR2 is SQIVND in the germline V gene (reference sequence). Trimming shortened V by 4 bases and J by 1 base, and 13 bases separated the two germline ends. Here the CDR3 reads CASSTLGQRNTEAFF. The CDR3 coding sequence is TGTGCCAGTAGTACCCTTGGACAGAGGAACACTGAAGCTTTCTTT.

In its sample, this clonotype was seen many times. The V call is TRBV2, the J call TRBJ1-5; 7 positions match TRBD1. Germline CDR1 reads SNHLY; CDR2 reads FYNNEI. This CDR3 spans 17 amino acids. The V and J ends lost 1 base and 4 bases, in that order; junction bases with no gene match: 10. The CDR3 nucleotides are TGTGCCAGCAGTGAAGGGACCGGGACAGTAAAGAATCAGCCCCAGCATTTT. Translated: CASSEGTGTVKNQPQHF.

This clonotype was counted ten times or more. The V gene is TRBV5-1, the J gene TRBJ2-7, with 11 nucleotides matching TRBD1. Per the germline V gene, CDR1 is SGHRS and CDR2 is YFSETQ. With V trimmed by 4 bases and J by 2 bases, 5 bases remained unmatched. The CDR3 runs 15 residues. For the CDR3, the DNA is TGCGCCAGCAGCCCACCGGGACAGGGGGCCTACGAGCAGTACTTC. Its translation is CASSPPGQGAYEQYF.

V gene TRBV6-4 combines with J gene TRBJ2-3; TRBD1 aligns across 9 bases. CDR3 size: 15 residues. Germline V gives CDR1 MRHNA, CDR2 SNTAGT. J gave up 3 bases and V 4 bases, and 5 bases lay outside the gene matches. The CDR3 coding sequence is TGTGCCAGCAGTGCCGTACAGGGGGCGACAGATACGCAGTATTTT. Its translation is CASSAVQGATDTQYF.

This clonotype was seen at least ten times. The chain joins TRBV12-3 or TRBV12-4 to TRBJ2-5; 13 positions match TRBD2. CDR3 length: 20 residues. Trimming cost V 2 bases and J 4 bases; bases outside gene matches: 16. CDR3 sequence (DNA): TGTGCCAGCAGTTTATCTATCCTGCGGACTAGCGGGAGTCAACGAGAGACCCAGTACTTC. Amino acid sequence: CASSLSILRTSGSQRETQYF.

This clonotype was counted only a few times. The V and J genes are TRBV9 and TRBJ2-1, with 10 bases that match TRBD2. This CDR3 region has 15 residues. Looked up from germline, CDR1 is SGDLS and CDR2 is YYNGEE. After removal of 3 bases from V and 7 bases from J, the junction contained 7 bases not matched to a gene. CDR3 nucleotide sequence: TGTGCCAGCAGCGGATCTAGCGGGAGTACGAATGAGCAGTTCTTC. Protein product: CASSGSSGSTNEQFF.